These 28 T cell receptor beta chains share one sample of origin, sequenced in a study of preoperative IRX-2 immunotherapy in early breast cancer. The data were produced by immunoSEQ multiplex PCR, yet TCRdb's version contains in-frame clones alone and is incomplete. The repertoire holds 40,000 to 45,000 clones, with approximately 80% as singletons. Treatment in this sample: preoperative locoregional IRX-2 cytokine immunotherapy. Sequenced here: tumor tissue, sampled after IRX-2 immunotherapy. The source is a human donor with breast cancer.

V usage is TRBV11-3 and J usage is TRBJ1-1, with 7 positions matching TRBD1. Trimming at V came to 1 base and at J to 5 bases, leaving 10 bases not matched to a gene. Germline CDR1 SGHNT, CDR2 YENEEA. The CDR3 runs 16 residues. CDR3 in amino acids: CASSLVGGQSGTEAFF. The CDR3 DNA sequence: TGTGCCAGCAGCTTAGTAGGGGGACAGAGTGGGACTGAAGCTTTCTTT. Filled out from reference TRBV11-3 and TRBJ1-1, the complete variable domain reads EAGVVQSPRYKIIEKKQPVAFWCNPISGHNTLYWYLQNLGQGPELLIRYENEEAVDDSQLPKDRFSAERLKGVDSTLKIQPAELGDSAVYLCASSLVGGQSGTEAFFGQGTRLTVV.

This chain uses TRBV11-3 with TRBJ1-3; D gene uncertain. V was pared by 5 bases and J by 0 bases, with 14 bases between. CDR1 and CDR2 (germline): SGHNT, YENEEA. The CDR3 has 16 residues. CDR3 region: CASSPRTGISGNTIYF. CDR3 sequence (DNA): TGTGCCAGCAGCCCGCGGACGGGAATCTCTGGAAACACCATATATTTT. The full variable domain, with the rest looked up from reference TRBV11-3 and TRBJ1-3, is EAGVVQSPRYKIIEKKQPVAFWCNPISGHNTLYWYLQNLGQGPELLIRYENEEAVDDSQLPKDRFSAERLKGVDSTLKIQPAELGDSAVYLCASSPRTGISGNTIYFGEGSWLTVV.

The J gene is TRBJ2-1, the V gene TRBV5-1, with 14 positions matching TRBD2. Germline loops: CDR1 SGHRS, CDR2 YFSETQ. There are 17 residues in the CDR3. J was trimmed by 3 bases and V by 4 bases; bases with no gene match: 6. For the CDR3, the DNA is TGCGCCAGCAGCCTAGGGACTAGCGGGGGAGTCTACAATGAGCAGTTCTTC. The encoded protein is CASSLGTSGGVYNEQFF.

The chain couples TRBV6-8 to TRBJ1-3; D ambiguous. Trimming took off 7 bases at V and 9 bases at J, with 13 bases between the two ends. Looked up from germline, CDR1 is MNHGY and CDR2 is SAAAGT. The CDR3 sequence is 12 residues long. CDR3 in amino acids: CASTRTGGTIYF. CDR3 DNA: TGTGCCAGCACCAGGACGGGAGGCACCATATATTTT.

This clone was seen only a few times. V gene TRBV10-2 combines with J gene TRBJ1-1, with D perhaps TRBD1 (6 bases). The germline V gene has CDR1 WSHSY and CDR2 SAAADI. This CDR3 has 12 residues. Between the trimmed V and J ends, which lost 6 bases and 3 bases, there was a span of 8 bases. CDR3 DNA sequence: TGCGCCAGCAGCACAGGGCACACTGAAGCTTTCTTT. Its protein is CASSTGHTEAFF.

The gene calls are TRBV30 and TRBJ2-3, with unresolved D. The CDR3 length is 12 residues. CDR1 is GTSNPN and CDR2 is SVGIG in the germline V gene (reference sequence). V was cut by 0 bases and J by 6 bases, with 7 bases left in between. CDR3 in amino acids: CAWSVGGDTQYF. CDR3 DNA sequence: TGTGCCTGGAGTGTAGGTGGGGATACGCAGTATTTT.

The chain couples TRBV5-1 to TRBJ2-2; D remains unclear. V was trimmed by 1 base and J by 2 bases, leaving 9 bases between them. Looked up from germline, CDR1 is SGHRS and CDR2 is YFSETQ. The CDR3 consists of 15 residues. CDR3: CASSLRADNTGELFF. The DNA of the CDR3 is TGCGCCAGCAGCTTGAGGGCAGATAACACCGGGGAGCTGTTTTTT.

The V call is TRBV29-1, the J call TRBJ2-2, with 7 bases identical to TRBD1. CDR3 length: 15 amino acids. CDR1 is SQVTM, CDR2 ANQGSEA, per germline. V trimming: 6 bases; J trimming: 3 bases; junction bases outside the gene matches: 10. CDR3 sequence: CSVDAGTVYTGELFF. Written as DNA, the CDR3 is TGCAGCGTAGATGCCGGGACAGTTTACACCGGGGAGCTGTTTTTT.

With respect to this clone: Within the sample, other DNA sequences also encode this same CDR3. The rearrangement links TRBV5-1 to TRBJ2-7, with D unresolved. Per germline, CDR1 SGHRS and CDR2 YFSETQ. This CDR3 comprises 14 residues. The germline V and J ends were trimmed by 4 bases and 0 bases, with 11 bases remaining between them. Here the CDR3 reads CASSLATDSYEQYF. The CDR3 region has the DNA TGCGCCAGCAGCCTCGCCACGGACTCCTACGAGCAGTACTTC.

This clone was detected once. The rearrangement uses TRBV28 and TRBJ1-1; 11 nucleotides agree with TRBD1. Germline lookup yields CDR1 MDHEN and CDR2 SYDVKM. The CDR3 sequence is 14 residues long. After removal of 6 bases from V and 10 bases from J, the junction contained 10 bases not matched to a gene. The CDR3 region has the DNA TGTGCCAGCAGCCGGACAGGGGGCCGGAGAGCAGCTTTCTTT. It specifies CASSRTGGRRAAFF. Filled out from reference TRBV28 and TRBJ1-1, the complete variable domain reads DVKVTQSSRYLVKRTGEKVFLECVQDMDHENMFWYRQDPGLGLRLIYFSYDVKMKEKGDIPEGYSVSREKKERFSLILESASTNQTSMYLCASSRTGGRRAAFFGQGTRLTVV.

CDR3 nucleotides: TGCGCCAGCAGCTTTAGCGGGGGGGCCACCGGGGAGCTGTTTTTT. It translates to CASSFSGGATGELFF. This chain uses TRBV5-1 with TRBJ2-2; TRBD2 aligns across 11 bases. CDR3 length: 15 amino acids. Germline V gene sequence: CDR1 SGHRS, CDR2 YFSETQ. V shed 2 bases, J shed 4 bases, and the junction held 1 base outside the gene matches. The full variable domain, in which reference TRBV5-1 and TRBJ2-2 provide the parts outside the CDR3, is KAGVTQTPRYLIKTRGQQVTLSCSPISGHRSVSWYQQTPGQGLQFLFEYFSETQRNKGNFPGRFSGRQFSNSRSEMNVSTLELGDSALYLCASSFSGGATGELFFGEGSRLTVL.

This rearrangement joins TRBV28 to TRBJ1-3; D unclear. V was shortened by 8 bases and J by 3 bases, with 14 bases between the two germline ends. There are 14 residues in the CDR3. Germline lookup yields CDR1 MDHEN and CDR2 SYDVKM. The chain's CDR3 is CASRGPLDGNTIYF. The CDR3 coding sequence is TGTGCCAGCCGAGGGCCTCTGGATGGAAACACCATATATTTT.

This clone was observed once. V gene TRBV19 combines with J gene TRBJ2-1; D assignment may be TRBD1 or TRBD2 (6 bases each). This CDR3 spans 15 amino acids. The germline CDR1 and CDR2 sequences are LNHDA and SQIVND (reference sequence). V was trimmed by 6 bases and J by 4 bases, leaving 16 bases between them. As DNA, the CDR3 is TGTGCCAGTAGCCCGAGGGGGGTGACATACAATGAGCAGTTCTTC. It yields the protein CASSPRGVTYNEQFF. The variable domain in full, with the rest retrieved from reference TRBV19 and TRBJ2-1, is DGGITQSPKYLFRKEGQNVTLSCEQNLNHDAMYWYRQDPGQGLRLIYYSQIVNDFQKGDIAEGYSVSREKKESFPLTVTSAQKNPTAFYLCASSPRGVTYNEQFFGPGTRLTVL.

The chain carries TRBV6-8 and TRBJ1-2; maybe TRBD1 (5 bases). Germline CDR1 is MNHGY and CDR2 is SAAAGT. The CDR3 is 14 amino acids. The V gene lost 5 bases and the J gene lost 1 base, with 11 bases spanning the gap. The CDR3: CASSDPGINYGYTF. In DNA form, the CDR3 reads TGTGCCAGCAGTGACCCAGGGATTAACTATGGCTACACCTTC.

This clone was counted between two and nine times. The genes are TRBV11-3 and TRBJ2-1; the D gene is possibly TRBD1 (6 bases). With 5 bases removed from V and 5 bases from J, the gap between germline ends came to 13 bases. The CDR3 has 14 amino acids. Germline V gene data show CDR1 as SGHNT and CDR2 as YENEEA. CDR3 in amino acids: CASSQPQGDNEQFF. CDR3 bases: TGTGCCAGCAGCCAACCACAGGGAGACAATGAGCAGTTCTTC.

The rearrangement uses TRBV5-1 and TRBJ2-2; no clear D gene. CDR1 SGHRS and CDR2 YFSETQ come from the germline V gene. The V end was cut by 6 bases, the J end by 4 bases, with 16 bases between. The CDR3 is 15 amino acids. The CDR3 sequence is CASTKTRVVTGELFF. CDR3 nucleotide sequence: TGCGCCAGCACAAAGACACGCGTGGTCACCGGGGAGCTGTTTTTT.

This clone has only one observation. The chain is built from TRBV25-1 and TRBJ1-4; maybe TRBD1 (5 bases). CDR1 MGHDK and CDR2 SYGVNS come from the germline V gene. This CDR3 has 18 amino acids. Trimming took 2 bases from V and 0 from J, leaving 16 bases between them. DNA for the CDR3: TGTGCCAGCAGTGAAAGGTGGGGGGACTCTGCAACTAATGAAAAACTGTTTTTT. Translating gives CASSERWGDSATNEKLFF.

The J gene is TRBJ2-1, the V gene TRBV7-7, with 9 bases fitting TRBD2. CDR3 length: 17 residues. CDR1 and CDR2 from the germline V gene are SSHAT and FNYEAQ (reference sequence). J was trimmed by 9 bases and V by 2 bases; bases with no gene match: 14. CDR3 residues: CASSLNSRWRGGLEQFF. CDR3 nucleotides: TGTGCCAGCAGCTTAAACAGCCGGTGGCGGGGGGGCCTTGAGCAGTTCTTC.

This chain connects TRBV6-8 to TRBJ1-2, with 8 bases lining up with TRBD1. J was trimmed by 8 bases and V by 2 bases; bases with no gene match: 4. The germline gives CDR1 MNHGY, CDR2 SAAAGT. The CDR3 loop spans 13 amino acids. CDR3 sequence: CASSYGTGFGYTF. The CDR3 nucleotides read TGTGCCAGCAGTTACGGGACAGGCTTCGGCTACACCTTC.

J is TRBJ2-7 and V is TRBV19; 10 nucleotides align to TRBD1. The CDR3 has 13 amino acids. Germline CDR1 and CDR2: LNHDA and SQIVND (reference sequence). V shed 6 bases and J 2 bases; nucleotides not matched to a gene: 1. The CDR3, as DNA: TGTGCCAGTAGCGGGACAGGGGCCTACGAGCAGTACTTC. This encodes CASSGTGAYEQYF.

The chain couples TRBV9 to TRBJ2-7; the match to TRBD2 covers 11 bases. The CDR3 is 17 amino acids. The junction had 10 bases not matched to a gene; V was cut back by 5 bases and J by 0 bases. CDR1 is SGDLS, CDR2 YYNGEE, per germline. CDR3 sequence (DNA): TGTGCCAGCAGTGAGATACGACTAGCGGGGACCTCCTACGAGCAGTACTTC. It is translated as CASSEIRLAGTSYEQYF.

This chain joins TRBV6-8 and TRBJ1-2; D is ambiguous. With 4 bases removed from V and 0 bases from J, the gap between germline ends came to 6 bases. Germline values: CDR1 MNHGY, CDR2 SAAAGT. The CDR3 sequence is 13 residues long. In DNA, the CDR3 is TGTGCCAGCAGTTTAGAAGCTAACTATGGCTACACCTTC. As protein: CASSLEANYGYTF.

This rearrangement joins TRBV10-1 to TRBJ2-6, with D perhaps TRBD2 (6 bases). Germline assignment: CDR1 WNHNN and CDR2 SYGVQD (reference sequence). The CDR3 is 16 residues long. V was clipped by 4 bases and J by 1 base, with 11 bases between them. CDR3 in amino acids: CASSGGLLSGANVLTF. In nucleotides, the CDR3 is TGCGCCAGCAGTGGGGGACTGCTGTCTGGGGCCAACGTCCTGACTTTC.

V and J are TRBV19 and TRBJ2-2, with TRBD2 as a possible D gene (6 bases). The germline V gene has CDR1 LNHDA and CDR2 SQIVND (reference sequence). The V gene lost 8 bases and the J gene lost 6 bases, with 10 bases spanning the gap. The CDR3 has 12 amino acids. The CDR3 spells CASLGGAGELFF. The CDR3 DNA sequence: TGTGCCAGTCTCGGGGGTGCCGGGGAGCTGTTTTTT.

The CDR3 DNA follows: TGCGCCAGCAGCTTGGGTCCTGAGGGCCTCTACGAGCAGTACTTC. It codes for CASSLGPEGLYEQYF. This sequence joins TRBV5-1 and TRBJ2-7; a weak D match, TRBD2 (5 bases). The V and J ends lost 0 bases and 3 bases respectively, with 13 bases between them. CDR3 length: 15 residues. Germline V gives CDR1 SGHRS, CDR2 YFSETQ.

V and J are TRBV7-6 and TRBJ2-2; 9 bases are a match to TRBD2. V was clipped by 9 bases and J by 7 bases; unmatched bases: 12. CDR3 length: 15 amino acids. Germline V gene sequence: CDR1 SGHVS, CDR2 FNYEAQ. CDR3 protein: CARDGLAGIGGELFF. CDR3 DNA: TGTGCCAGAGACGGGCTAGCGGGGATCGGCGGGGAGCTGTTTTTT. The complete variable domain, with remaining parts taken from reference TRBV7-6 and TRBJ2-2, reads GAGVSQSPRYKVTKRGQDVALRCDPISGHVSLYWYRQALGQGPEFLTYFNYEAQQDKSGLPNDRFSAERPEGSISTLTIQRTEQRDSAMYRCARDGLAGIGGELFFGEGSRLTVL.

About this clone: The junction does not match germline at one end; this may be a read error. This CDR3 is CATSDCKLAKNIQYF. The CDR3 nucleotides are TGTGCCACCAGTGATTGTAAATTAGCCAAAAACATTCAGTACTTC. This chain joins TRBV27 and TRBJ2-4; D gene uncertain. In germline, CDR1 is MNHEY, CDR2 SMNVEV (reference sequence). This CDR3 is built from 15 residues.

The J gene is TRBJ1-2, the V gene TRBV6-8; D is unclear. The V end was cut by 6 bases, the J end by 6 bases, with 14 bases between. Germline CDR1 and CDR2: MNHGY and SAAAGT. This CDR3 spans 13 amino acids. The CDR3 DNA follows: TGTGCCAGCAGCTGGACGGAGGAAAATGGCTACACCTTC. This translates into CASSWTEENGYTF.